These 25 T cell receptor beta chains were sequenced from one sample in a study of shared clonotypes between healthy human individuals. Repertoires were generated with immunoSEQ multiplex PCR, while TCRdb's copy carries only in-frame clones and drops some. The sample lists just over 2,000,000 clones, about 94% occurring once. As defined, naive CD8 cells were CD45RO-negative and positively selected for CCR7, with terminally differentiated effector memory CD45RA+ cells excluded. Specimen: naive CD8+ T cells sorted from blood. The source is a young man in good health.

The J gene is TRBJ2-5, the V gene TRBV2; D remains unclear. The CDR3 length is 14 residues. The V end was cut by 5 bases, the J end by 3 bases, with 13 bases between. From germline, CDR1 is SNHLY and CDR2 FYNNEI. CDR3 nucleotide sequence: TGTGCCAGCAGTAACGACATCCCTGAAGAGACCCAGTACTTC. Translation: CASSNDIPEETQYF.

J is TRBJ2-5 and V is TRBV6-5; 8 bases agree with TRBD1. From germline, CDR1 is MNHEY and CDR2 SVGAGI. The CDR3 spans 14 residues. V was pared by 6 bases and J by 5 bases, with 8 bases of the junction left unmatched. This chain's CDR3 is CASRHRGNRETQYF. The CDR3 bases are TGTGCCAGCAGACACAGGGGGAACCGGGAGACCCAGTACTTC.

The V gene is TRBV7-9, the J gene TRBJ1-1; D remains ambiguous. The V end lost 5 bases, the J end lost 14 bases, and 24 bases lay between the germline ends. The germline V gene has CDR1 SEHNR and CDR2 FQNEAQ (reference sequence). The CDR3 consists of 14 residues. The CDR3 coding sequence is TGTGCCAGCAGCCCCTCCCGTAATCCCGAGGCGATGTTCTTT. Amino acid sequence: CASSPSRNPEAMFF.

The rearrangement uses TRBV4-1 and TRBJ1-1; no clear D. The CDR3 totals 14 residues. Germline V gene data show CDR1 as MGHRA and CDR2 as YSYEKL. V was trimmed by 3 bases and J by 5 bases, leaving 13 bases between them. The DNA of the CDR3 is TGCGCCAGCAGCCAGTCGGCGGGTAGGACTGAAGCTTTCTTT. Translated, it gives CASSQSAGRTEAFF.

The chain combines TRBV5-1 with TRBJ1-1; D gene ambiguous. The CDR3 contains 15 residues. The germline gives CDR1 SGHRS, CDR2 YFSETQ. V lost 4 bases and J 1 base, leaving 14 bases between the germline ends. CDR3 residues: CASSPELGTNTEAFF. In nucleotides, the CDR3 is TGCGCCAGCAGCCCGGAGTTGGGAACGAACACTGAAGCTTTCTTT.

V usage is TRBV28 and J usage is TRBJ1-2, with a possible D match to TRBD1 (5 bases). The germline gives CDR1 MDHEN, CDR2 SYDVKM. V was trimmed by 4 bases and J by 6 bases, leaving 15 bases between them. The CDR3 totals 14 residues. CDR3 coding DNA: TGTGCCAGCAGTTCACCGGGGGATGCGGATGGCTACACCTTC. Amino acid sequence: CASSSPGDADGYTF.

This chain connects TRBV28 to TRBJ1-1; 9 bases agree with TRBD1. Germline lookup yields CDR1 MDHEN and CDR2 SYDVKM. This CDR3 contains 12 residues. V lost 8 bases and J lost 5; bases outside the gene matches: 3. This CDR3 reads CASDRGNTEAFF. CDR3 in DNA: TGTGCCAGCGACAGGGGGAATACTGAAGCTTTCTTT.

The chain combines TRBV4-3 with TRBJ2-1, with D perhaps TRBD1 or TRBD2 (5 bases each). Germline V CDR1 and CDR2: LGHNA, YSLEER. CDR3 length: 15 residues. V was shortened by 1 base and J by 6 bases, with 13 bases between the two germline ends. In DNA form, the CDR3 reads TGCGCCAGCAGCCAAGCAGGGTCGGGGACCAATGAGCAGTTCTTC. This encodes CASSQAGSGTNEQFF.

CDR3: CASSLSGSWEKLFF. In nucleotides, the CDR3 is TGTGCCAGCAGCCTTTCCGGGAGTTGGGAAAAACTGTTTTTT. This rearrangement joins TRBV27 to TRBJ1-4; D call uncertain. This CDR3 comprises 14 residues. Germline V gene data show CDR1 as MNHEY and CDR2 as SMNVEV (reference sequence). V gave up 6 bases and J gave up 8 bases, with 16 bases separating them.

The CDR3 region has the DNA TGTGCCAGCAGTGAAGCGCCAAGGACACAAGAAGCTTTCTTT. Translated: CASSEAPRTQEAFF. V and J are TRBV2 and TRBJ1-1; TRBD1 might be the D (5 bases). CDR1 is SNHLY, CDR2 FYNNEI, per germline. This CDR3 comprises 14 residues. Trimming stripped 0 bases from V and 8 bases from J, with 13 bases between. The full variable domain, rest sourced from reference TRBV2 and TRBJ1-1, is EPEVTQTPSHQVTQMGQEVILRCVPISNHLYFYWYRQILGQKVEFLVSFYNNEISEKSEIFDDQFSVERPDGSNFTLKIRSTKLEDSAMYFCASSEAPRTQEAFFGQGTRLTVV.

In this sample, this clone turned up once. The chain combines TRBV10-1 with TRBJ2-7; D ambiguous. The CDR3 loop spans 13 amino acids. The V gene's germline CDR1 is WNHNN and CDR2 SYGVQD (reference sequence). V gave up 0 bases and J gave up 3 bases, with 6 bases separating them. CDR3 residues: CASSESGFYEQYF. CDR3 in DNA: TGCGCCAGCAGTGAGTCTGGTTTCTACGAGCAGTACTTC.

The chain links TRBV6-5 to TRBJ1-2; tentative D call: TRBD1 (6 bases). CDR1 and CDR2 (germline): MNHEY, SVGAGI. This CDR3 has 13 residues. The V and J ends lost 8 bases and 3 bases respectively, with 13 bases between them. CDR3 sequence reads: CASALTGYYGYTF. The CDR3 coding sequence is TGTGCCAGCGCGCTAACAGGGTACTATGGCTACACCTTC.

The genes are TRBV11-2 and TRBJ1-1, with 11 bases identical to TRBD1. Trimming took 5 bases from V and 6 from J; bases not matched to a gene: 11. The CDR3 is made up of 16 amino acids. Germline V CDR1 and CDR2: SGHAT, FQNNGV. CDR3 region: CASSPVVGQGAPEAFF. DNA for the CDR3: TGTGCCAGCAGCCCAGTGGTCGGACAGGGGGCCCCTGAAGCTTTCTTT.

The chain couples TRBV5-1 to TRBJ2-5, with TRBD2 matching over 10 bases. Germline CDR1 reads SGHRS; CDR2 reads YFSETQ. V shed 2 bases, J shed 3 bases, and the junction held 4 bases outside the gene matches. There are 15 residues in the CDR3. The CDR3 DNA reads as TGCGCCAGCAGCTTCGCGCTAGCGGGGGAAGAGACCCAGTACTTC. Translated, it gives CASSFALAGEETQYF.

The V gene is TRBV2, the J gene TRBJ2-7; 8 bases map to TRBD1. Per germline, CDR1 SNHLY and CDR2 FYNNEI. The CDR3 covers 14 residues. The ends lost 3 bases at V and 3 bases at J; junction bases unmatched: 4. The DNA for the CDR3 is TGTGCCAGCAGTGACCGGGACAGGCACTACGAGCAGTACTTC. Amino acids: CASSDRDRHYEQYF.

The chain combines TRBV7-9 with TRBJ2-3; the match to TRBD2 covers 13 bases. Trimming at V came to 4 bases and at J to 0 bases, leaving 4 bases not matched to a gene. From germline, CDR1 is SEHNR and CDR2 FQNEAQ (reference sequence). The CDR3 sequence is 17 residues long. CDR3 sequence reads: CASSSRTSGGSTDTQYF. The CDR3, as DNA: TGTGCCAGCAGCTCACGGACTAGCGGGGGTAGCACAGATACGCAGTATTTT.

The chain joins TRBV4-2 to TRBJ2-7; D may be TRBD1 or TRBD2 (5 bases each). The CDR3 extends over 17 amino acids. The germline CDR1 and CDR2 sequences are LGHNA and YNFKEQ. Trimming pared 3 bases from V and 4 bases from J, leaving 22 bases between. The CDR3 here is CASSQGEGTARGYEQYF. The CDR3 nucleotides are TGTGCCAGCAGCCAGGGGGAAGGGACCGCAAGAGGTTACGAGCAGTACTTC.

The rearrangement joins TRBV7-9 to TRBJ1-2; 8 bases align to TRBD1. The CDR3 runs to 15 residues. Germline assignment: CDR1 SEHNR and CDR2 FQNEAQ (reference sequence). V shed 4 bases, J shed 4 bases, and the junction held 8 bases outside the gene matches. The CDR3 sequence is CASSSQGARGYGYTF. The CDR3 coding sequence is TGTGCCAGCAGCTCCCAGGGGGCGCGGGGCTATGGCTACACCTTC.

About this clone: This same CDR3 is encoded by further DNA sequences in the sample. The chain employs TRBV13 and TRBJ2-7; 8 nucleotides line up with TRBD1. Trimming at V came to 3 bases and at J to 2 bases, leaving 6 bases not matched to a gene. Germline V gene sequence: CDR1 PRHDT, CDR2 FYEKMQ (reference sequence). CDR3 length: 15 amino acids. CDR3 loop: CASSLAGQGAYEQYF. Here the CDR3 DNA reads TGTGCCAGCAGCTTGGCCGGACAGGGAGCCTACGAGCAGTACTTC.

The V and J genes are TRBV30 and TRBJ2-7, with D unresolved. This CDR3 region has 14 residues. Germline V gene lookup returns CDR1 GTSNPN and CDR2 SVGIG (reference sequence). The V gene lost 1 base and the J gene lost 7 bases, with 17 bases spanning the gap. DNA for the CDR3: TGTGCCTGGAGTGCCCTCGGACCCGCCGAGGAGCAGTACTTC. Translating gives CAWSALGPAEEQYF.

This rearrangement joins TRBV12-5 to TRBJ2-4, with 10 nucleotides matching TRBD1. The CDR3 spans 16 residues. The V segment lost 5 bases and the J segment 1 base; nucleotides outside the gene matches: 5. CDR1 and CDR2 from the germline V gene are LGHNT and FRNRAP. CDR3 sequence (DNA): TGTGCTAGTGGTCCCCCGGGACAGGGGGCCAAAAACATTCAGTACTTC. This gives the protein CASGPPGQGAKNIQYF.

The V call is TRBV9, the J call TRBJ2-7; the match to TRBD2 covers 7 bases. CDR3 length: 12 residues. Germline CDR1 is SGDLS and CDR2 is YYNGEE. V shed 3 bases and J 7 bases; nucleotides not matched to a gene: 4. CDR3 coding DNA: TGTGCCAGCAGCGCCGCGGGGGAGGAGCAGTACTTC. Its translation is CASSAAGEEQYF.

The chain combines TRBV7-2 with TRBJ2-7; maybe TRBD1 (6 bases). Germline CDR1 and CDR2: SGHTA and FQGNSA. With 6 bases removed from V and 0 bases from J, the gap between germline ends came to 9 bases. The length of the CDR3 is 13 residues. The CDR3 loop reads CASRGGFSYEQYF. The CDR3 region has the DNA TGTGCCAGCAGAGGGGGATTCTCCTACGAGCAGTACTTC.

The chain couples TRBV2 to TRBJ1-1, with 10 bases that match TRBD1. The CDR3 extends over 13 amino acids. Looked up from germline, CDR1 is SNHLY and CDR2 is FYNNEI. J gave up 3 bases and V 8 bases, and 3 bases lay outside the gene matches. Here the CDR3 DNA reads TGTGCCAGCGCCGGGACAGGGGACACTGAAGCTTTCTTT. This translates into CASAGTGDTEAFF.

The chain carries TRBV30 and TRBJ2-3; D call uncertain. Trimming stripped 5 bases from V and 2 bases from J, with 11 bases between. Germline V lookup: CDR1 GTSNPN, CDR2 SVGIG (reference sequence). CDR3 length equals 13 residues. The DNA for the CDR3 is TGTGCCTGGGACCCCGTCTTCACAGATACGCAGTATTTT. It codes for CAWDPVFTDTQYF.